The T cell receptor beta chain under discussion was sequenced for a study of blood T cells in healthy people across ages. This clonotype was seen a handful of times. Primers used in a second PCR of about 7 to 12 cycles were a sample-barcoded 5' primer and a J-beta primer mix. TCRdb reprocessed the 5' RACE reads via MiXCR and lists one record per CDR3 protein. The table records 1.5 million to 2 million distinct CDR3 sequences, 28% of them present only once. This clonotype originated in a woman under 40 in good health. Sequences were obtained from blood.

The CDR3, as DNA: TGTGCCAGCAGCTTAGGGGCGGGAGAGAATGAGCAGTTCTTC. This translates into CASSLGAGENEQFF. V usage is TRBV7-9 and J usage is TRBJ2-1; 7 bases fit TRBD2. CDR1 and CDR2 from the germline V gene are SEHNR and FQNEAQ (reference sequence). V lost 1 base to trimming and J lost 7 bases; unmatched junction nucleotides: 4. This CDR3 has 14 residues.